Detailed here is one T cell receptor (beta chain). The antigen remains undetermined. The data were obtained in a study of graft-versus-host responses after intestinal transplantation. Looking at the study overall: Isolated intestinal, liver-intestinal, or multivisceral transplants had been given to the recipients. Anti-thymocyte globulin was used for induction in all recipients, who then took tacrolimus and steroids for about three years.

The graft tissue was processed, and this released both intraepithelial and lamina propria lymphocytes. Repertoires were generated with immunoSEQ multiplex PCR, while TCRdb's copy carries only in-frame clones and drops some. The sample includes over 60,000 clones, around nine tenths seen only once; the top ten take about 1.7%. Trimming shortened V by 3 bases and J by 3 bases, and 13 bases separated the two germline ends. Per the germline V gene, CDR1 is LNHDA and CDR2 is SQIVND (reference sequence). The CDR3 loop spans 15 amino acids. Findings of the study overall: Some GvH clones were seen earlier in gut or blood, suggesting intestinal origin. An association linked early post-transplant HvG declines with peak circulating GvH clone levels.

The chain employs TRBV19 and TRBJ2-3; D is perhaps TRBD1 (5 bases). The specimen comprised ileum tissue, sampled roughly 390 days after transplant. The sequence derives from a human patient who received an intestinal transplant, so some T cells may come from the graft donor. The CDR3 region has the DNA TGTGCCAGTAGTATTCAGGGTAGGTGGACAGATACGCAGTATTTT. Its translation is CASSIQGRWTDTQYF.